The clone carrying this T cell receptor (beta chain) came up a few times. What it recognizes is unknown. The data are from a study of cytomegalovirus exposure and HLA in healthy donors. Study findings and constraints: Rare TCR sequences predominated, though certain public TCRs were found in many donors. Earlier analysis yielded a pattern in which most TCR beta V segments were productive about 90% or about 30% of the time.

PCR primers comprised 60 Vbeta and 13 Jbeta primers. The repertoire was sequenced with immunoSEQ multiplex PCR; TCRdb's copy has only in-frame clones and lacks some. This sample has fewer than 150,000 clones; roughly 80% occur once, and the top ten carry roughly 4.7%. Germline values: CDR1 MNHNS, CDR2 SASEGT. The CDR3 length is 15 residues. Trimming pared 4 bases from V and 8 bases from J, leaving 20 bases between. The chain carries TRBV6-1 and TRBJ1-2, with a possible D match to TRBD1 (6 bases). The sample comprised PBMCs. This receptor was obtained from a male donor in good health and CMV-seronegative. CDR3 region: CASSVGGVRGDGYTF. The DNA for the CDR3 is TGTGCCAGCAGTGTTGGGGGGGTAAGGGGGGACGGCTACACCTTC.